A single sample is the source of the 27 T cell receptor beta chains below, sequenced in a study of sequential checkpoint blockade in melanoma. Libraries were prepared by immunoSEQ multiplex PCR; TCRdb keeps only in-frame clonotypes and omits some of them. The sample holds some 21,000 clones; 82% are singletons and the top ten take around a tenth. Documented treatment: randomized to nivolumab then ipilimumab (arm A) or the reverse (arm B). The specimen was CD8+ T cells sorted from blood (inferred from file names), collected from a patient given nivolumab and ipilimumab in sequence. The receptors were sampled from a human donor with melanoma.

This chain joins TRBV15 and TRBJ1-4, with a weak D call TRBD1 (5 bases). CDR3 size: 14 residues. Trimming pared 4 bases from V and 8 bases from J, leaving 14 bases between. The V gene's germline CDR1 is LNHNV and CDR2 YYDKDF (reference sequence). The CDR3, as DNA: TGTGCCACCAGCATTTCTGGGTCAGGGGAAAAACTGTTTTTT. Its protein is CATSISGSGEKLFF. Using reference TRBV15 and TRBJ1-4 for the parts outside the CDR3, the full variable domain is DAMVIQNPRYQVTQFGKPVTLSCSQTLNHNVMYWYQQKSSQAPKLLFHYYDKDFNNEADTPDNFQSRRPNTSFCFLDIRSPGLGDTAMYLCATSISGSGEKLFFGSGTQLSVL.

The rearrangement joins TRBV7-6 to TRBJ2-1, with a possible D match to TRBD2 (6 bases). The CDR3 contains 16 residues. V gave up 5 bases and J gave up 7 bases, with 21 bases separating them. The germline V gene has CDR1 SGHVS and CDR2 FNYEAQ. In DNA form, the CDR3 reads TGTGCCAGCAGCCTTAGCATGGGGGGAGCAGGGAATGAGCAGTTCTTC. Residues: CASSLSMGGAGNEQFF.

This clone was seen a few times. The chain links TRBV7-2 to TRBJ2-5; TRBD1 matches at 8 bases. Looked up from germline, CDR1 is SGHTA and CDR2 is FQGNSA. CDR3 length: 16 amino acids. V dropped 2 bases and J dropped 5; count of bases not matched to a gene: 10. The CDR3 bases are TGTGCCAGCAGCTTATACGGGGGAACAGGGGGGGAGACCCAGTACTTC. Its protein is CASSLYGGTGGETQYF.

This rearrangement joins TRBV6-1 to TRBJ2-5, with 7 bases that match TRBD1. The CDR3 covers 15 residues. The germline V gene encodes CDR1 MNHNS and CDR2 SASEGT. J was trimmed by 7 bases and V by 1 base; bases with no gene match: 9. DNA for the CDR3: TGTGCCAGCAGTGAAGGGTCGAGGGGGCTCGGGACCCAGTACTTC. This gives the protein CASSEGSRGLGTQYF.

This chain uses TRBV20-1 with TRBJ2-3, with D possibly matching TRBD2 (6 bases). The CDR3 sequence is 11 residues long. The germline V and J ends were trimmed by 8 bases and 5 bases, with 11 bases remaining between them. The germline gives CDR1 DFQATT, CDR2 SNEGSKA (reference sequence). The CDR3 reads CSTLAKDTQYF. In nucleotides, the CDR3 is TGCAGTACTCTAGCGAAAGATACGCAGTATTTT.

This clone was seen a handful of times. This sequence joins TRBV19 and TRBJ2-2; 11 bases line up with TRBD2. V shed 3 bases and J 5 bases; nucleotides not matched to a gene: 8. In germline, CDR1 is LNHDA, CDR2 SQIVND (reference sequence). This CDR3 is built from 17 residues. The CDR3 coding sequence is TGTGCCAGTAGTATCCTCGGTAGCGGGAGGGATACCGGGGAGCTGTTTTTT. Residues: CASSILGSGRDTGELFF.

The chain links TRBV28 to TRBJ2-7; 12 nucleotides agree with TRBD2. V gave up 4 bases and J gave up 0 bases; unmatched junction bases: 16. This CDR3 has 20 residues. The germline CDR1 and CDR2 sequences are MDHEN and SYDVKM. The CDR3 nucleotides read TGTGCCAGCAGTTCTCCCCCCCCGACTAGCGGGAGCTCCCACTCCTACGAGCAGTACTTC. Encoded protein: CASSSPPPTSGSSHSYEQYF.

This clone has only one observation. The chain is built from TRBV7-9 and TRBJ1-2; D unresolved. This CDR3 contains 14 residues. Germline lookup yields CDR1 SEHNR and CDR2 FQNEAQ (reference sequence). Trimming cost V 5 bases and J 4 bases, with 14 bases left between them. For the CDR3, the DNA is TGTGCCAGCAGCCAAGAGGTCCTGTTCTATGGCTACACCTTC. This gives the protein CASSQEVLFYGYTF.

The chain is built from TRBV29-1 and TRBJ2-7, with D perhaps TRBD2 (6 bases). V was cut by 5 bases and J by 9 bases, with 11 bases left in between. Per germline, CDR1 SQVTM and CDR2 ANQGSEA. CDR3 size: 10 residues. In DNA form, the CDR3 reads TGCAGCGTTAGGAGGGACGTGCAGTACTTC. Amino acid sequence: CSVRRDVQYF.

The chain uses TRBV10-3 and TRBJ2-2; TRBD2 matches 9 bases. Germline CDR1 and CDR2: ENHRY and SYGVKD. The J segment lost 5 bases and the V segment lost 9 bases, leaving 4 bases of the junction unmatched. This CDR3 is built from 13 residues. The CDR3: CAISLAGTGELFF. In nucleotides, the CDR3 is TGTGCCATATCTCTAGCGGGGACCGGGGAGCTGTTTTTT.

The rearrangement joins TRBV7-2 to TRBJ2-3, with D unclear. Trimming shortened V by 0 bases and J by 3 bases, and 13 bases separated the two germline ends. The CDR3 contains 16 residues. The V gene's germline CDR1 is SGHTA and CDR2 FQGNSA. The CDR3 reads CASSLALSTATDTQYF. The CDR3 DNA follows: TGTGCCAGCAGCTTAGCGCTGTCCACAGCAACAGATACGCAGTATTTT.

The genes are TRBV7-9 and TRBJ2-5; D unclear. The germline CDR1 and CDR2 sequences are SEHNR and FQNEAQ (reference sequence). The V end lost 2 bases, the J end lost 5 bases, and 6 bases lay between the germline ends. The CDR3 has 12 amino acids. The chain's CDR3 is CASSLKEETQYF. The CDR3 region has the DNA TGTGCCAGCAGCTTAAAAGAGGAGACCCAGTACTTC.

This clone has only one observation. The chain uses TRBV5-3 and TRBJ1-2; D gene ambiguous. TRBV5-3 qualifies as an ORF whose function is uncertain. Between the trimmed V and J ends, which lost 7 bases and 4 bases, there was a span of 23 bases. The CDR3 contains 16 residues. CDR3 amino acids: CARSIAAARKTYGYTF. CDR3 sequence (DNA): TGTGCCAGATCCATAGCAGCGGCGAGAAAGACCTATGGCTACACCTTC.

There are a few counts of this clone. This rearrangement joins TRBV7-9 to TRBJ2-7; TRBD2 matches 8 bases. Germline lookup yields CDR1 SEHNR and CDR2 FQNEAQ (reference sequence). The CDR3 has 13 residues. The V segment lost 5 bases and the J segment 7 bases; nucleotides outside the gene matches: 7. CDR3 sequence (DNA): TGTGCCAGCAGCCTAAGCGGGAGTGGTGAGCAGTACTTC. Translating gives CASSLSGSGEQYF. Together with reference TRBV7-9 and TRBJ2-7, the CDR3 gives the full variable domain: DTGVSQNPRHKITKRGQNVTFRCDPISEHNRLYWYRQTLGQGPEFLTYFQNEAQLEKSRLLSDRFSAERPKGSFSTLEIQRTEQGDSAMYLCASSLSGSGEQYFGPGTRLTVT.

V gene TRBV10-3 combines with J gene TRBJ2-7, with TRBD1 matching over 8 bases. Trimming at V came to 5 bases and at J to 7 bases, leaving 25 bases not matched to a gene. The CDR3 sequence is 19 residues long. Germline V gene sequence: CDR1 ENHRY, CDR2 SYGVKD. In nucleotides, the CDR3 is TGTGCCATCAGTTCTGAATGGACAGGGTTTATAGAGACCCCAGATGAGCAGTACTTC. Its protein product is CAISSEWTGFIETPDEQYF.

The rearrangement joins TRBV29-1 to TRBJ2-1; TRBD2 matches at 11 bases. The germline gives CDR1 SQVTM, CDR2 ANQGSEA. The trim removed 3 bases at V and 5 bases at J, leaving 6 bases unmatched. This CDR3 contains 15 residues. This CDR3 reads CSVDRGTSGNNEQFF. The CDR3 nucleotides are TGCAGCGTTGATCGCGGGACTAGCGGAAACAATGAGCAGTTCTTC.

CDR3 region: CASSVEGLAVYNEQFF. In DNA form, the CDR3 reads TGTGCCAGCAGCGTAGAGGGACTAGCGGTTTACAATGAGCAGTTCTTC. The chain has TRBV9 and TRBJ2-1, with 11 bases matching TRBD2. This CDR3 spans 16 amino acids. The germline CDR1 and CDR2 sequences are SGDLS and YYNGEE. Losses at the gene ends were 0 bases for V and 4 bases for J; bases not matched to a gene: 3.

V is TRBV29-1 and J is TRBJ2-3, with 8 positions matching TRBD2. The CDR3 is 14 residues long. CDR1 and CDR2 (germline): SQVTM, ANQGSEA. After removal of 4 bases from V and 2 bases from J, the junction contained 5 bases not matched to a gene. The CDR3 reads CSVGAGGLTDTQYF. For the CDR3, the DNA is TGCAGCGTTGGGGCGGGAGGTCTCACAGATACGCAGTATTTT.

The chain's CDR3 is CASSSTRDSYTSRGYTF. The CDR3 DNA reads TGTGCCAGCAGTTCCACTCGGGACAGTTACACCTCGAGGGGCTACACCTTC. This chain connects TRBV28 to TRBJ1-2; 7 positions agree with TRBD1. The V gene's germline CDR1 is MDHEN and CDR2 SYDVKM. V lost 4 bases to trimming and J lost 8 bases; unmatched junction nucleotides: 19. The CDR3 sequence is 17 residues long.

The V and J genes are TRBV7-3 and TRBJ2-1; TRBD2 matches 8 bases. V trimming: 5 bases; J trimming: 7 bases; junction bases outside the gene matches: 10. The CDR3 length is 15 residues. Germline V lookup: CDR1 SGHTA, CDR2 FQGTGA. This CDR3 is CASSLDGLAENEQFF. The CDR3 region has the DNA TGTGCCAGCAGCCTTGACGGACTAGCAGAGAATGAGCAGTTCTTC.

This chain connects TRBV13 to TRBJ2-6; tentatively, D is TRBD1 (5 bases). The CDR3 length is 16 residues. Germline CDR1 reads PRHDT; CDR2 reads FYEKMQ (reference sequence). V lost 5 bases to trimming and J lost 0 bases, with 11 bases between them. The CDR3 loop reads CASSQGLRSGANVLTF. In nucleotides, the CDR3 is TGTGCCAGCAGCCAGGGCCTGCGCTCTGGGGCCAACGTCCTGACTTTC.

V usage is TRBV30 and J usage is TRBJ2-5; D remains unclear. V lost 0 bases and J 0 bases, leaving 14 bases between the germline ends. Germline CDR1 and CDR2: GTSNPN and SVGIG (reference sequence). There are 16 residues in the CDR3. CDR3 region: CAWSVIGGSYQETQYF. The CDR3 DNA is TGTGCCTGGAGTGTGATAGGCGGATCCTACCAAGAGACCCAGTACTTC.

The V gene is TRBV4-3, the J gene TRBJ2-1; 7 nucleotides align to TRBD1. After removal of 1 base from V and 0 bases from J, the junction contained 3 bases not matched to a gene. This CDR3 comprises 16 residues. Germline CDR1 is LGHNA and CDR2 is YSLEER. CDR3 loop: CASSQGDRDSYNEQFF. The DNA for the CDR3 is TGCGCCAGCAGCCAAGGTGACAGGGACTCCTACAATGAGCAGTTCTTC.

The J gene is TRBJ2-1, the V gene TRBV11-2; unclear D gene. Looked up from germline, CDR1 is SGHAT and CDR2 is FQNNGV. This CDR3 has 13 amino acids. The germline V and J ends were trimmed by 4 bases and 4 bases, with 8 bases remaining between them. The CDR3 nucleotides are TGTGCCAGCAGCTCCAGCGATTACAATGAGCAGTTCTTC. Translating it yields CASSSSDYNEQFF.

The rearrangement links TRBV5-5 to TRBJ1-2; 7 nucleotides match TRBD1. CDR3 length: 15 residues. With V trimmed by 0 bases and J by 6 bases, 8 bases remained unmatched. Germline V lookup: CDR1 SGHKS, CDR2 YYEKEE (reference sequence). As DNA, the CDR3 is TGTGCCAGCAGCTTGGCAGCAGGGGGAGAGGATGGCTACACCTTC. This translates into CASSLAAGGEDGYTF. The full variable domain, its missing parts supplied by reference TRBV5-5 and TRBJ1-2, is DAGVTQSPTHLIKTRGQQVTLRCSPISGHKSVSWYQQVLGQGPQFIFQYYEKEERGRGNFPDRFSARQFPNYSSELNVNALLLGDSALYLCASSLAAGGEDGYTFGSGTRLTVV.

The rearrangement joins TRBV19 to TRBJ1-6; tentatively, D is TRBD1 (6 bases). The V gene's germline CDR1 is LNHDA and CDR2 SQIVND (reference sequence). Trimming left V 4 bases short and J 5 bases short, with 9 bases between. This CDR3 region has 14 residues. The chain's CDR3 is CASSNRDNNSPLHF. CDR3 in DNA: TGTGCCAGTAGTAACCGGGACAATAATTCACCCCTCCACTTT.

CDR3 nucleotide sequence: TGTGCCAGCAGGGCGCGATCCGGCTACACCTTC. Protein sequence: CASRARSGYTF. The chain uses TRBV19 and TRBJ1-2; D perhaps matches TRBD1 (5 bases). The V end lost 9 bases, the J end lost 8 bases, and 13 bases lay between the germline ends. The germline V gene encodes CDR1 LNHDA and CDR2 SQIVND (reference sequence). The length of the CDR3 is 11 residues.